This T cell receptor (beta chain) was profiled in a study of blood T cells in healthy people across ages. A few counts support this clonotype. Its target is unknown. Researchers report isolating at least 7 million PBMCs per sample. It was with a sample-barcoded 5' primer and a J-beta primer mix that a second PCR of roughly 7 to 11 cycles was run. Each CDR3 protein is one row after TCRdb ran MiXCR on the 5' RACE reads. The repertoire has nearly 800,000 distinct CDR3 sequences, roughly 50% of them found once; the top ten carry more than 25%. Whole-study results and caveats: Observed TCR beta diversity per million T cells went down as age went up. This fall followed a roughly linear course with age.

This CDR3 has 18 residues. Looked up from germline, CDR1 is SGHRS and CDR2 is YFSETQ. V was trimmed by 1 base and J by 0 bases, leaving 14 bases between them. The genes are TRBV5-1 and TRBJ2-6; D call uncertain. The receptor comes from a man aged 35 to 55 in good health. The sample was blood. CDR3 coding DNA: TGCGCCAGCAGCTTGTTAGCTTTGGGCAGCTCTGGGGCCAACGTCCTGACTTTC. Protein product: CASSLLALGSSGANVLTF.